These 3 T cell receptor beta chains were sequenced from one sample in a study of OX40 agonist ivuxolimab in advanced cancers. Some clones are missing from TCRdb's copy, which holds only in-frame ones; the method was immunoSEQ multiplex PCR. In the table there are tens of thousands of clones, over 90% of which are singletons. This sample comprised CD4+ or CD8+ T cells sorted from blood, obtained in a trial of the OX40 agonist ivuxolimab. These receptors all stem from an adult with an advanced solid tumor such as melanoma, head and neck, liver or kidney cancer.

DNA for the CDR3: TGTGCCAGCAGCTTGGATCAGGAGCAGTTCTTC. This sequence encodes CASSLDQEQFF. The gene calls are TRBV5-4 and TRBJ2-1, with unresolved D. V lost 0 bases and J lost 10, with 5 bases in between. The CDR3 loop spans 11 amino acids. Looked up from germline, CDR1 is SGHNT and CDR2 is YYREEE (reference sequence).

The chain is built from TRBV27 and TRBJ1-5; the D is unclear. The CDR3 is 15 amino acids. CDR1 is MNHEY, CDR2 SMNVEV, per germline (reference sequence). V lost 0 bases, J lost 1 base, and 7 bases lay in between. The CDR3, as DNA: TGTGCCAGCAGTTTATCAGGCAGAAGCAATCAGCCCCAGCATTTT. Amino acids: CASSLSGRSNQPQHF.

The genes are TRBV27 and TRBJ2-1, with D unresolved. Germline CDR1 and CDR2: MNHEY and SMNVEV (reference sequence). The germline V and J ends were trimmed by 5 bases and 4 bases, with 9 bases remaining between them. The CDR3 is 13 residues long. DNA for the CDR3: TGTGCCAGCAGTCTCGACAAGTACAATGAGCAGTTCTTC. Its translation is CASSLDKYNEQFF.